Only a few counts were recorded for the clone carrying this T cell receptor (beta chain). This specimen comes from a study of T cells in Graves' hyperthyroidism and ophthalmopathy. TCR beta CDR3 regions were amplified from RNA transcripts. First-round RT-PCR of the TCR CDR3 relied on the HTBI primer set. TCRdb reanalysed the multiplex PCR reads using MiXCR and keeps one entry per CDR3 protein. The table has more than 550,000 distinct CDR3 sequences, 15% to 20% seen once. This clonotype was obtained from a man aged 50 to 59 with Graves' hyperthyroidism. The sequenced sample was blood.

CDR3 protein: CASRLDSTYEQYF. The CDR3 region has the DNA TGTGCCAGCAGATTGGACAGTACCTACGAGCAGTACTTC. The rearrangement links TRBV6-1 to TRBJ2-7, with a possible D match to TRBD1 (6 bases). This CDR3 region has 13 residues. V lost 6 bases to trimming and J lost 2 bases, with 11 bases between them. Germline V gene sequence: CDR1 MNHNS, CDR2 SASEGT.